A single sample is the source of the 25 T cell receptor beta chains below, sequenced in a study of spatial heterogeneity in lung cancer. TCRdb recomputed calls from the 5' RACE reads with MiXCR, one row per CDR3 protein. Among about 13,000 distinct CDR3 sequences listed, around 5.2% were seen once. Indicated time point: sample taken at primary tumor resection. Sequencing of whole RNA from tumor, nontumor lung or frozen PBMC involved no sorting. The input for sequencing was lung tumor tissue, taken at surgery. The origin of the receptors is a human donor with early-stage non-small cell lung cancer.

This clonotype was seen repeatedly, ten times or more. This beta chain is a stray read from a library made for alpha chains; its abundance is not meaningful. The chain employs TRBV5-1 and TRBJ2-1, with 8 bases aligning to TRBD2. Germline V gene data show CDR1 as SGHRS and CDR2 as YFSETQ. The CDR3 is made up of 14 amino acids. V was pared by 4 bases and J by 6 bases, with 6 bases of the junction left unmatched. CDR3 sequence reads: CASSPLAGGNEQFF. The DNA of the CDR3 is TGCGCCAGCAGCCCTCTCGCGGGGGGCAATGAGCAGTTCTTC. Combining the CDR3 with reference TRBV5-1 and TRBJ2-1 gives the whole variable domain KAGVTQTPRYLIKTRGQQVTLSCSPISGHRSVSWYQQTPGQGLQFLFEYFSETQRNKGNFPGRFSGRQFSNSRSEMNVSTLELGDSALYLCASSPLAGGNEQFFGPGTRLTVL.

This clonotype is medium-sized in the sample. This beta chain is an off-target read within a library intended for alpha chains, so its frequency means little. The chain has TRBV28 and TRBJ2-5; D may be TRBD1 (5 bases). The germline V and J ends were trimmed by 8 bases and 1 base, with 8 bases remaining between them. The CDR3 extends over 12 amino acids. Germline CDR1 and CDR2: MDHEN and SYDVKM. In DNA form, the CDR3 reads TGTGCCAGCCGTCAGGGCCAAGAGACCCAGTACTTC. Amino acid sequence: CASRQGQETQYF. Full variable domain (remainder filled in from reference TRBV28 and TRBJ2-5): DVKVTQSSRYLVKRTGEKVFLECVQDMDHENMFWYRQDPGLGLRLIYFSYDVKMKEKGDIPEGYSVSREKKERFSLILESASTNQTSMYLCASRQGQETQYFGPGTRLLVL.

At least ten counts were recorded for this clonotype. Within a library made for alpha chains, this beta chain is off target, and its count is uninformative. The CDR3 sequence: CASSSEVNTGELFF. The CDR3 DNA reads as TGTGCCAGCAGCTCGGAAGTGAACACCGGGGAGCTGTTTTTT. The J gene is TRBJ2-2, the V gene TRBV7-9; no clear D. Germline CDR1 SEHNR, CDR2 FQNEAQ (reference sequence). This CDR3 has 14 amino acids. The ends were cut back, 4 bases at V and 1 base at J, with 7 bases in the middle.

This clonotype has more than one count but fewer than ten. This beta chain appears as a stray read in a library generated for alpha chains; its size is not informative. The CDR3 sequence is CASSLTLAGVSDTQYF. Written as DNA, the CDR3 is TGTGCCAGCAGCTTAACCCTAGCGGGAGTTTCGGATACGCAGTATTTT. J is TRBJ2-3 and V is TRBV11-2, with 10 bases aligning to TRBD2. The germline V gene encodes CDR1 SGHAT and CDR2 FQNNGV. J gave up 6 bases and V 2 bases, and 8 bases lay outside the gene matches. This CDR3 spans 16 amino acids.

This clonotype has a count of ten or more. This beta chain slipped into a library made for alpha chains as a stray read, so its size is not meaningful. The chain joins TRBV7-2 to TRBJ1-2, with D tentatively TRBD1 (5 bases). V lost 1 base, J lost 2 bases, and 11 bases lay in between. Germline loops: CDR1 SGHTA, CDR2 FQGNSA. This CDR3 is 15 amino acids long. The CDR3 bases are TGTGCCAGCAGCTTAGGGCATTCAGGGAACTATGGCTACACCTTC. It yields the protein CASSLGHSGNYGYTF.

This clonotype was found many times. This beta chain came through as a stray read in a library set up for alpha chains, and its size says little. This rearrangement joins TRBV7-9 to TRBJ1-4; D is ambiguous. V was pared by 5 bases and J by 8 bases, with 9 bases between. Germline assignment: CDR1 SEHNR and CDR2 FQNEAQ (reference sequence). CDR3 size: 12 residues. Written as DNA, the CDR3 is TGTGCCAGCAGCCTACTGACCGAAAAACTGTTTTTT. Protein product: CASSLLTEKLFF.

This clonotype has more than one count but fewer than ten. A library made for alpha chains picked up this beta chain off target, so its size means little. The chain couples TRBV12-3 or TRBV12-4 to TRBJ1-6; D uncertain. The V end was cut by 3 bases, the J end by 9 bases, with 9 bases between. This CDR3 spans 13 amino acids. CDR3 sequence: CASSFTTVSPLHF. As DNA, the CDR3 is TGTGCCAGCAGTTTCACGACTGTTTCACCCCTCCACTTT.

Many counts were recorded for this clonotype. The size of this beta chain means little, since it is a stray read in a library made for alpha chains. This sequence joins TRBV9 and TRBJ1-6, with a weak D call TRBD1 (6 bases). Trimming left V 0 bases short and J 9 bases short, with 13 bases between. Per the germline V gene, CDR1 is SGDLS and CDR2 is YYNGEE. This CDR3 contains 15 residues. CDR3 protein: CASSVVGIGGSPLHF. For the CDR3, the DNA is TGTGCCAGCAGCGTAGTTGGGATAGGGGGTTCACCCCTCCACTTT.

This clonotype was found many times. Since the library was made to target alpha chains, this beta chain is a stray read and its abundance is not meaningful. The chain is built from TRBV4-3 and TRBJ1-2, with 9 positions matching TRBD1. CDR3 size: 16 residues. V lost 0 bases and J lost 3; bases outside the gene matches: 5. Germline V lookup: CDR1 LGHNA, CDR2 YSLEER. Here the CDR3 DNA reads TGCGCCAGCAGCCAAGATGGGACAGGGAACGACTATGGCTACACCTTC. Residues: CASSQDGTGNDYGYTF.

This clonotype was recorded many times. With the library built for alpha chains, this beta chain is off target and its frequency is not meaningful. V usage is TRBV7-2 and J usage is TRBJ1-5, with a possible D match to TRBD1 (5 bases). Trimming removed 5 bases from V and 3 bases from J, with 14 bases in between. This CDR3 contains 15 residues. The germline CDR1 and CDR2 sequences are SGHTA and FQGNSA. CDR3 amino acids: CASSRRDGINQPQHF. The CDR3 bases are TGTGCCAGCAGCCGTAGGGACGGAATCAATCAGCCCCAGCATTTT.

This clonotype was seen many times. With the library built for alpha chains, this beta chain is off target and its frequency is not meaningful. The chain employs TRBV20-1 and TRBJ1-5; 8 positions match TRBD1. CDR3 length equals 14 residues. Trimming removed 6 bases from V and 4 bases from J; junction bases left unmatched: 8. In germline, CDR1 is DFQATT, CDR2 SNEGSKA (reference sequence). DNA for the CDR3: TGCAGTGCGACAACCGGGACAGGTAATCAGCCCCAGCATTTT. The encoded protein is CSATTGTGNQPQHF.

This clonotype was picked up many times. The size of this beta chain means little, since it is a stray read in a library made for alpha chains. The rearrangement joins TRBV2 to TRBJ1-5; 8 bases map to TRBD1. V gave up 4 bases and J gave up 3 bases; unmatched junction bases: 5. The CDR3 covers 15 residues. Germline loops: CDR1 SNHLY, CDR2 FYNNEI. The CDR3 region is CASSGDRGYNQPQHF. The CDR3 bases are TGTGCCAGCAGTGGAGACAGGGGCTACAATCAGCCCCAGCATTTT.

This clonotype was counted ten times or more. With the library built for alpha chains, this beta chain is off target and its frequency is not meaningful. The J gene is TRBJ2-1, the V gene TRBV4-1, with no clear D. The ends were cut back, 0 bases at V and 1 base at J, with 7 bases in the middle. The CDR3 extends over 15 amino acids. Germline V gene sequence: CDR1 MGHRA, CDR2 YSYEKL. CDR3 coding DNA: TGCGCCAGCAGCCAAGAGGGTCGATCCTACAATGAGCAGTTCTTC. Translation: CASSQEGRSYNEQFF.

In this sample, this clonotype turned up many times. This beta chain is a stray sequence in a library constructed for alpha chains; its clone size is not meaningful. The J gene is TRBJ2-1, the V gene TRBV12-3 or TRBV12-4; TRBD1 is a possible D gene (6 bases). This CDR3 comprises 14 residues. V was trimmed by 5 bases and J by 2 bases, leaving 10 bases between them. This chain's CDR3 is CASSTRDTYNEQFF. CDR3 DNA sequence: TGTGCCAGCAGTACCCGGGACACCTACAATGAGCAGTTCTTC.

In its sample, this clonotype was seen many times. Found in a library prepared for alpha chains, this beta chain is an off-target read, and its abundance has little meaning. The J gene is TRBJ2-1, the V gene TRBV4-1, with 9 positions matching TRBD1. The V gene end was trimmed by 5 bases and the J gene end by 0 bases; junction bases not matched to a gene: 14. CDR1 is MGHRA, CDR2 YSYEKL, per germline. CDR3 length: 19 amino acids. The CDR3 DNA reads TGCGCCAGCAGCTTCCGTCCCGGGACAGGGCCCTACTCCTACAATGAGCAGTTCTTC. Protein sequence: CASSFRPGTGPYSYNEQFF.

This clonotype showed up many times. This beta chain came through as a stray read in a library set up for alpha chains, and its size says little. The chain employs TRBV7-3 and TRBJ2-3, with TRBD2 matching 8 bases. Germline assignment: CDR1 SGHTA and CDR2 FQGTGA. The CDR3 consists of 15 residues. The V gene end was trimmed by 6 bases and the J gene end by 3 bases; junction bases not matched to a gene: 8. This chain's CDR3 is CASRKSGSGTDTQYF. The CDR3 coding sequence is TGTGCCAGCAGAAAGAGCGGGAGTGGGACAGATACGCAGTATTTT.

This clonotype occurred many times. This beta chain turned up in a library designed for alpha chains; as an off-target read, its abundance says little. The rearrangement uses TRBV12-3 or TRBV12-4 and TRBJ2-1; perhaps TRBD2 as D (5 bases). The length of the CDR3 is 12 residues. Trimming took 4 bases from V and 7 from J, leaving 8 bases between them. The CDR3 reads CASSSRENEQFF. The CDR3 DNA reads TGTGCCAGCAGTTCTCGGGAAAATGAGCAGTTCTTC.

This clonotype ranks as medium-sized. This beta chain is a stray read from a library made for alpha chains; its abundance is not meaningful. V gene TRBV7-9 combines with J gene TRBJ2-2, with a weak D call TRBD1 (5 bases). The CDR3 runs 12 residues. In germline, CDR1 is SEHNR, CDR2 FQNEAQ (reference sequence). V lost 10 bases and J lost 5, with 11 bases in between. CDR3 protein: CATRAGTGELFF. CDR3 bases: TGTGCCACAAGAGCAGGGACCGGGGAGCTGTTTTTT.

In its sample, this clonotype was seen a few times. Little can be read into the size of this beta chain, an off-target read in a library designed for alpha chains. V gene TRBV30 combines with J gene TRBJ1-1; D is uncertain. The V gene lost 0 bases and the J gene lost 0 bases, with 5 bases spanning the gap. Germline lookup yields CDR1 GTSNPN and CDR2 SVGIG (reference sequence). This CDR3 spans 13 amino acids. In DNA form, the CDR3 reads TGTGCCTGGAGTGTCGGAGTGAACACTGAAGCTTTCTTT. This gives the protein CAWSVGVNTEAFF.

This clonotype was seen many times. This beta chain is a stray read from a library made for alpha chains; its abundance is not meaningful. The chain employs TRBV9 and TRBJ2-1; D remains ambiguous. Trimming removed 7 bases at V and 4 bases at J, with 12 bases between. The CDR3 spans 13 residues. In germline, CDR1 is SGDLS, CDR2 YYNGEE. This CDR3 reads CASSQNNYNEQFF. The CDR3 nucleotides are TGTGCCAGCTCTCAAAACAATTACAATGAGCAGTTCTTC.

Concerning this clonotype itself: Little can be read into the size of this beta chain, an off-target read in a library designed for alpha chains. The CDR3 bases are TGTGCCACCGAGAATTACAATGAGCAGTTCTTC. Amino acid sequence: CATENYNEQFF. V gene TRBV12-3 or TRBV12-4 combines with J gene TRBJ2-1; D not certain. This CDR3 is built from 11 residues. The germline V and J ends were trimmed by 10 bases and 4 bases, with 8 bases remaining between them.

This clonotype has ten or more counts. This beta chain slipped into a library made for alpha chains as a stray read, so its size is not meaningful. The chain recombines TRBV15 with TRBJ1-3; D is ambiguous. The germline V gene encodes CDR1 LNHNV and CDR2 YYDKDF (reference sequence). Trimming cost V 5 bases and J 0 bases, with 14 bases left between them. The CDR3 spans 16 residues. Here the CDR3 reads CATSSPAASSGNTIYF. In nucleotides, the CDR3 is TGTGCCACCAGCTCACCGGCCGCCTCCTCTGGAAACACCATATATTTT.

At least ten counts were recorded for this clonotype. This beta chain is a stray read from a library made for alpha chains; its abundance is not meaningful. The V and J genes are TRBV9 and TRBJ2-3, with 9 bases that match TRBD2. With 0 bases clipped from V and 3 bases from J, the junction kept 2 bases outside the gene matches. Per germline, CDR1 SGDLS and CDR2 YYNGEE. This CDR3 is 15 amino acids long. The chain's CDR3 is CASSVVLAGTDTQYF. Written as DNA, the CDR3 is TGTGCCAGCAGCGTAGTGCTAGCGGGAACAGATACGCAGTATTTT.

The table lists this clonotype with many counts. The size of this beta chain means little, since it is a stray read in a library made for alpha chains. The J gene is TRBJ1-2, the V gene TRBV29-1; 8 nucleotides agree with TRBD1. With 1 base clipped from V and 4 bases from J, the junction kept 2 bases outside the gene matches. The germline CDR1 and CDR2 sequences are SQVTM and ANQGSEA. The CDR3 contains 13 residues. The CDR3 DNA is TGCAGCGTTGAAGGGACAGGGACCTATGGCTACACCTTC. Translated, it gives CSVEGTGTYGYTF.

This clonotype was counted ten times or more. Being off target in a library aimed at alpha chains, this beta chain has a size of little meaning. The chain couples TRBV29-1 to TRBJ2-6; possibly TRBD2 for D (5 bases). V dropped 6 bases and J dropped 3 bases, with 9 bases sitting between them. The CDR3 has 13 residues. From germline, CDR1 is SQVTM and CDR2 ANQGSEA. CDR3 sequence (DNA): TGCAGCGTGATCGGAGGTGGGGCCAACGTCCTGACTTTC. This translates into CSVIGGGANVLTF.